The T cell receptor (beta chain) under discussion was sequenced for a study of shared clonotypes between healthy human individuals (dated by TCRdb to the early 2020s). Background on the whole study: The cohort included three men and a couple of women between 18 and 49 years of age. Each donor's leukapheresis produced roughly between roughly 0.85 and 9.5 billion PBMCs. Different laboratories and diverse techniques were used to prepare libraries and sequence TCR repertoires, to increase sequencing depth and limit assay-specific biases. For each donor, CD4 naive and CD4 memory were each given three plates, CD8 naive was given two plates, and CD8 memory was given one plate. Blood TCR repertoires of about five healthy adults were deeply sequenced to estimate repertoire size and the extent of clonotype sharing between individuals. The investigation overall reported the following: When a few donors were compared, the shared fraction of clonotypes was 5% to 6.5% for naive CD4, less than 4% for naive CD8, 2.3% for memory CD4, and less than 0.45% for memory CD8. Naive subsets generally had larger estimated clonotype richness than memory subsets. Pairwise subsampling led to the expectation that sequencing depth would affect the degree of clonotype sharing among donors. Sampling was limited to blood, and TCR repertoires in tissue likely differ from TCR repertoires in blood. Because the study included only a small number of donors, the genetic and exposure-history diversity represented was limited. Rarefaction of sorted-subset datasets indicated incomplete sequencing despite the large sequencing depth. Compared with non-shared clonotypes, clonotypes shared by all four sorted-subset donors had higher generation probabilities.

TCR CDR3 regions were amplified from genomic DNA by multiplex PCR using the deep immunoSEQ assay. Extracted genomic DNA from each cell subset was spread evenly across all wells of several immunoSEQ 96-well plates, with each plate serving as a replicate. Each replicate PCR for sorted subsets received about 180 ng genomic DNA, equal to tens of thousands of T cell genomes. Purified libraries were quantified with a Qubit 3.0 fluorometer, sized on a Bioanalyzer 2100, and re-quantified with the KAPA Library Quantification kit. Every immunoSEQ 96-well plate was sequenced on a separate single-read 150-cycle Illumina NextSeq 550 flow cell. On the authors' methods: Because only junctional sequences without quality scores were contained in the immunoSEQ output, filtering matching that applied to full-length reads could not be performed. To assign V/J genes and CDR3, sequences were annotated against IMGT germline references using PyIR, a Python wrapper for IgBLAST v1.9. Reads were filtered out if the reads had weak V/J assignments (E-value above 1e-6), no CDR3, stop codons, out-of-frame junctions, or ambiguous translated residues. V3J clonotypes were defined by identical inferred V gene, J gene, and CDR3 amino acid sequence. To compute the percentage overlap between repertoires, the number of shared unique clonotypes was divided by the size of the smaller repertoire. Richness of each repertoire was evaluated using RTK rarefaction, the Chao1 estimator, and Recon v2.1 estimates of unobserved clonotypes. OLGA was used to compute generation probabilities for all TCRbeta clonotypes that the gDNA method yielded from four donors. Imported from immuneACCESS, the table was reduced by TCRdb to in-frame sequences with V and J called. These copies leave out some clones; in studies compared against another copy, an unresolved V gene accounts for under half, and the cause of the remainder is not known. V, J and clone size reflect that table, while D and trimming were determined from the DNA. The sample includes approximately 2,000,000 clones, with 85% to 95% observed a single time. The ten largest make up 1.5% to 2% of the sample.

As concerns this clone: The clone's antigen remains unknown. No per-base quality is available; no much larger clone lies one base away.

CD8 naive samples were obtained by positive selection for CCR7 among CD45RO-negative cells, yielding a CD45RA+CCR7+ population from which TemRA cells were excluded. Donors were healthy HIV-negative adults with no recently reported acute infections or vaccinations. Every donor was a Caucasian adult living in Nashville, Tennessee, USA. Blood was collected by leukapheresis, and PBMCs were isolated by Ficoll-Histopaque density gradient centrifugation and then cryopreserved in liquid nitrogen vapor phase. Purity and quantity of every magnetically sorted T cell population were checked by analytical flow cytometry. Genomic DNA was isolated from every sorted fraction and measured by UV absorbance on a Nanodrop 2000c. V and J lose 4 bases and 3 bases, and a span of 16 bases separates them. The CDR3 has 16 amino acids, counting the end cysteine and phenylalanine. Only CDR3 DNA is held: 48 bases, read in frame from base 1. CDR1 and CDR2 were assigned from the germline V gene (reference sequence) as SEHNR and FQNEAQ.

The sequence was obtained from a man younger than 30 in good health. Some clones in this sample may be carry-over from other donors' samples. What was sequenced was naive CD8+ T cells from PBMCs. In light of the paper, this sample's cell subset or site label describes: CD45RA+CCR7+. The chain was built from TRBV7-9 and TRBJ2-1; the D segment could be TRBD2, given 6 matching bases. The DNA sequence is TGTGCCAGCAGCTCGGACTACACTTTAGGCTACAATGAGCAGTTCTTC. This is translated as CASSSDYTLGYNEQFF.